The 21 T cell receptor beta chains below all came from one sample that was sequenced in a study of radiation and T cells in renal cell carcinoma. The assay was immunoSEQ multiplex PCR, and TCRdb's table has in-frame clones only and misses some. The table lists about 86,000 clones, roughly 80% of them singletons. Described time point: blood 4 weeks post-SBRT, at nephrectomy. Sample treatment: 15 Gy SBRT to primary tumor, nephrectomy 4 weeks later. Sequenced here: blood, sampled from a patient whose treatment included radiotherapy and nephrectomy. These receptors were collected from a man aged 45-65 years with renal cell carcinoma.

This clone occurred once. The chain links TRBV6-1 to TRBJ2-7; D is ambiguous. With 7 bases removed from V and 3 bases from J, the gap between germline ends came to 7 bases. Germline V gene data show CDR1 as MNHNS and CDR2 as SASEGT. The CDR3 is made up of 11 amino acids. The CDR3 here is CASNSGYEQYF. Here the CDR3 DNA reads TGTGCCAGCAATTCCGGCTACGAGCAGTACTTC.

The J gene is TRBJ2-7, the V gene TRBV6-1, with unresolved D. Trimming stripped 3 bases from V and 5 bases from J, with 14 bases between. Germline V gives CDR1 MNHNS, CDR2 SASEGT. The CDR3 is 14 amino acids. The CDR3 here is CASSDFQRSDEQYF. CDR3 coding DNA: TGTGCCAGCAGTGATTTTCAGAGGAGTGACGAGCAGTACTTC.

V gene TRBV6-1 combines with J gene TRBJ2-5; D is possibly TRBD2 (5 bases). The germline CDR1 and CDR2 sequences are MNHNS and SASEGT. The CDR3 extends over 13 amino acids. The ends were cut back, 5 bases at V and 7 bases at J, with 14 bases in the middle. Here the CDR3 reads CASSPLREGTQYF. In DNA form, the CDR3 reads TGTGCCAGCAGTCCTTTAAGAGAGGGGACCCAGTACTTC.

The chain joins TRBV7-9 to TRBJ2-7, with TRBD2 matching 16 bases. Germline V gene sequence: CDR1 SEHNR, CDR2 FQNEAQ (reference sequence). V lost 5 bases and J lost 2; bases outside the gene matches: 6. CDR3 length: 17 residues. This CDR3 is CASSDGGTSGRAYEQYF. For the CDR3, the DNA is TGTGCCAGCAGCGACGGTGGGACTAGCGGGAGGGCCTACGAGCAGTACTTC.

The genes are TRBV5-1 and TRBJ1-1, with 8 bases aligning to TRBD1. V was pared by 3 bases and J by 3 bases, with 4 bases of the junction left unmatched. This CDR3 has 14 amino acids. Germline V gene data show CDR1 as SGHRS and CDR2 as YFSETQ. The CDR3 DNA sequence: TGCGCCAGCAGCTCCCAGACAGGGGACACTGAAGCTTTCTTT. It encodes CASSSQTGDTEAFF.

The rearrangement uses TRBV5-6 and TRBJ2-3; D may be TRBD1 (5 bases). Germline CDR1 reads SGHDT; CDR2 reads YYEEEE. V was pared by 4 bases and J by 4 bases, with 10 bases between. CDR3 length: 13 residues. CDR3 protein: CASSIRVADTQYF. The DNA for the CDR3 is TGTGCCAGCAGCATCAGGGTGGCAGATACGCAGTATTTT.

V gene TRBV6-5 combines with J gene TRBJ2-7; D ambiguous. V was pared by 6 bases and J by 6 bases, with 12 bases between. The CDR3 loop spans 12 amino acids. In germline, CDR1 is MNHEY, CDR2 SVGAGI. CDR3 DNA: TGTGCCAGCAGCGTGAATTATGTCGAGCAGTACTTC. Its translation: CASSVNYVEQYF.

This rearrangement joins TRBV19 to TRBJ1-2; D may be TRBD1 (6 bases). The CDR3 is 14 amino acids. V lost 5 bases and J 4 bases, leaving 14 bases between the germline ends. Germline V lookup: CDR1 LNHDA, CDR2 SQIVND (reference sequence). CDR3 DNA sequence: TGTGCCAGTAGTGTACAGGGAACCCTCTATGGCTACACCTTC. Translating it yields CASSVQGTLYGYTF.

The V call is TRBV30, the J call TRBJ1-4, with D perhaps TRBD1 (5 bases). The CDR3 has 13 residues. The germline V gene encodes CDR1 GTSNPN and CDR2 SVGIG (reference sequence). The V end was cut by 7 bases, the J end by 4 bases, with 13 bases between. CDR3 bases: TGTGCCTTTTGGGGACTGGTTAATGAAAAACTGTTTTTT. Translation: CAFWGLVNEKLFF.

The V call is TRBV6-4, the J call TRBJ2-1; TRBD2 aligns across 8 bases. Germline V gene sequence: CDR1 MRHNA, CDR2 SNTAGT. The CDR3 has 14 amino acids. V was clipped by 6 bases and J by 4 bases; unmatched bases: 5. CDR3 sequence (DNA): TGTGCCAGCAGGTCGAGACTAGCGTACAATGAGCAGTTCTTC. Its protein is CASRSRLAYNEQFF.

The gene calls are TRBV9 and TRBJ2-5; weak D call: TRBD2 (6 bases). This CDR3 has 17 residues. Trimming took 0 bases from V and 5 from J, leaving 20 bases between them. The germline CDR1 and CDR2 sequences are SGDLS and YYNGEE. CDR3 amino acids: CASSVEGRRGSRETQYF. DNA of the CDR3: TGTGCCAGCAGCGTAGAAGGCAGGAGGGGATCACGGGAGACCCAGTACTTC. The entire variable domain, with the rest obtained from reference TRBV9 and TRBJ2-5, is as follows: DSGVTQTPKHLITATGQRVTLRCSPRSGDLSVYWYQQSLDQGLQFLIQYYNGEERAKGNILERFSAQQFPDLHSELNLSSLELGDSALYFCASSVEGRRGSRETQYFGPGTRLLVL.

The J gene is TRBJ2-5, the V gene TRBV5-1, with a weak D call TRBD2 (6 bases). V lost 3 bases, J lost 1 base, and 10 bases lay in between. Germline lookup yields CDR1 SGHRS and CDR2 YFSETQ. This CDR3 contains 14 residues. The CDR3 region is CASSSGLIQETQYF. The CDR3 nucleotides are TGCGCCAGCAGCTCGGGACTGATCCAAGAGACCCAGTACTTC.

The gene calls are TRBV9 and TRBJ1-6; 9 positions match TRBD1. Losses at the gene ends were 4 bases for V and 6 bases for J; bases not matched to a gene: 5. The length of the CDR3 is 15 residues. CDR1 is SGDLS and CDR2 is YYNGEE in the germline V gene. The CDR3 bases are TGTGCCAGCAGCCTTGGGACAGGGACTAATTCACCCCTCCACTTT. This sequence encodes CASSLGTGTNSPLHF.

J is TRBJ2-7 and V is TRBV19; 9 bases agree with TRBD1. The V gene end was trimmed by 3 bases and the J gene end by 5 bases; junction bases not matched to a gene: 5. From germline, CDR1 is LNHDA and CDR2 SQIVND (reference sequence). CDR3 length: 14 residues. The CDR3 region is CASSILGQGNEQYF. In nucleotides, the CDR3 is TGTGCCAGTAGTATCTTGGGACAGGGTAACGAGCAGTACTTC.

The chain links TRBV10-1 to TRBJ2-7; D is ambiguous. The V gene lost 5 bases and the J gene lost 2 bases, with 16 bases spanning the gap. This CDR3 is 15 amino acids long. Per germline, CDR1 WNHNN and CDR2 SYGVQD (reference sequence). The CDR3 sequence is CASSPTSSGPYEQYF. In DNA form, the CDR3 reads TGCGCCAGCAGTCCCACTTCGTCTGGGCCCTACGAGCAGTACTTC.

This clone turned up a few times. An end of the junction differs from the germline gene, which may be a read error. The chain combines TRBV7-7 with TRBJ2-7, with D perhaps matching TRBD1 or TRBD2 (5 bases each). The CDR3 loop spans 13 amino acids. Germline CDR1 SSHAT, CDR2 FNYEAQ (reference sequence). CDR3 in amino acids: CASSLGETYEQYF. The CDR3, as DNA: TGTGCTAGCAGCTTAGGGGAGACTTACGAGCAGTACTTC.

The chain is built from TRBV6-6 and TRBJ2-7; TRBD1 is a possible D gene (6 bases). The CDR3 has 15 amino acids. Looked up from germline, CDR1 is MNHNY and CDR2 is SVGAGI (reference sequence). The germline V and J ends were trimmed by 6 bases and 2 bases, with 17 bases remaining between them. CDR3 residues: CASSAQGAGAYEQYF. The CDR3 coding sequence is TGTGCCAGCAGCGCACAGGGTGCCGGAGCCTACGAGCAGTACTTC.

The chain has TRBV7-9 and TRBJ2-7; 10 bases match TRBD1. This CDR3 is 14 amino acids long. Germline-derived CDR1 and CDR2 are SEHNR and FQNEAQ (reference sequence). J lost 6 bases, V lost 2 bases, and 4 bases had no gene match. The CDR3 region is CASSLRQGAGEQYF. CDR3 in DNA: TGTGCCAGCAGCTTACGACAGGGGGCGGGCGAGCAGTACTTC.

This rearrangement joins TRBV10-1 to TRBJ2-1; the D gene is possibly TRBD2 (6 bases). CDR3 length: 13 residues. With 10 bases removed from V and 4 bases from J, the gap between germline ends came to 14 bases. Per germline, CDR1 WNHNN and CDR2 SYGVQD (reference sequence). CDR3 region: CATAGPNYNEQFF. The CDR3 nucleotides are TGCGCCACCGCGGGACCTAATTACAATGAGCAGTTCTTC.

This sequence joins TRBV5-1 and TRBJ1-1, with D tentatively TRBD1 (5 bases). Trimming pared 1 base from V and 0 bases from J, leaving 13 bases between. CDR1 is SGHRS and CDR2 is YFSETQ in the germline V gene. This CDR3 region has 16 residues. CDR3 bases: TGCGCCAGCAGCTTGAGGGCAGGGTTCATGAACACTGAAGCTTTCTTT. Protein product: CASSLRAGFMNTEAFF.

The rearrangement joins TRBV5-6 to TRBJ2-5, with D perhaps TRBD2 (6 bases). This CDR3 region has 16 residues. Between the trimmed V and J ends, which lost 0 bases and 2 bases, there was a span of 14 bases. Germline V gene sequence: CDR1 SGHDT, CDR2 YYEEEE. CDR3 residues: CASSLERDLGQETQYF. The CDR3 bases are TGTGCCAGCAGCTTGGAAAGGGACTTGGGACAAGAGACCCAGTACTTC.